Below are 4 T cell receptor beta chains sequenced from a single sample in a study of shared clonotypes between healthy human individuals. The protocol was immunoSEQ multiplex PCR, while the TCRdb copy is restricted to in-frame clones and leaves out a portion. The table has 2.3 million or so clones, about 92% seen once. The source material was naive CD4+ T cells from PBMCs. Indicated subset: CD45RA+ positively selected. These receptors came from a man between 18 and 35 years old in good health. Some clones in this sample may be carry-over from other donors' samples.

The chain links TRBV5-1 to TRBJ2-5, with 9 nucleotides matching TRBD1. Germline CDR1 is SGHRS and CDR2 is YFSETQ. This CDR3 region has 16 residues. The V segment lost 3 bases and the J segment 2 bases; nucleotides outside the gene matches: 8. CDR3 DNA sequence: TGCGCCAGCAGCTCAGCCGGGACAGGGCTACAAGAGACCCAGTACTTC. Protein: CASSSAGTGLQETQYF.

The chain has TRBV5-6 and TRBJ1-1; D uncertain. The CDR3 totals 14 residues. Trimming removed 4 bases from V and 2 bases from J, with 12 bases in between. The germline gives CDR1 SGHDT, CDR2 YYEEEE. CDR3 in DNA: TGTGCCAGCAGCCTCTGGAAGGGTAACACTGAAGCTTTCTTT. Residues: CASSLWKGNTEAFF. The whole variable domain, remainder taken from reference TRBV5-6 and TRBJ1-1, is DAGVTQSPTHLIKTRGQQVTLRCSPKSGHDTVSWYQQALGQGPQFIFQYYEEEERQRGNFPDRFSGHQFPNYSSELNVNALLLGDSALYLCASSLWKGNTEAFFGQGTRLTVV.

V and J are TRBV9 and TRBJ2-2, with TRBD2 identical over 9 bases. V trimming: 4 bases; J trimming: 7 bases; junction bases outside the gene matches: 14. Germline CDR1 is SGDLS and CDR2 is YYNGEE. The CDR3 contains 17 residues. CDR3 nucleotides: TGTGCCAGCAGCTCCCAGGCGGCGGGAGGGTTCCACGGGGAGCTGTTTTTT. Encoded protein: CASSSQAAGGFHGELFF.

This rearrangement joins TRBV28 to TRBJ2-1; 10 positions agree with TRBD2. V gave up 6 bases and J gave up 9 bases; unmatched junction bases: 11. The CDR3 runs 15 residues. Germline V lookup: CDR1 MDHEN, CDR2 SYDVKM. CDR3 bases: TGTGCCAGCAGCAATTCCCTAGCGGGAGTGGGTGAGCAGTTCTTC. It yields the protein CASSNSLAGVGEQFF.